These 28 T cell receptor beta chains share one sample of origin, sequenced in a study of beta chain features in type 1 diabetes. cDNA synthesis used the whole RNA isolate, giving expressed TCRB sequences. Produced via immunoSEQ multiplex PCR; TCRdb's table is partial and in-frame only. Found here are some 200,000 clones, 9.5% to 13% of them singletons; the top ten hold approximately 1.5%. The sample comprised central memory CD4+ T cells from blood. Source of these receptors: a young man in good health.

V usage is TRBV7-9 and J usage is TRBJ1-1; the match to TRBD1 covers 9 bases. V shed 11 bases and J 3 bases; nucleotides not matched to a gene: 7. This CDR3 has 13 amino acids. Germline V CDR1 and CDR2: SEHNR, FQNEAQ (reference sequence). CDR3 DNA sequence: TGTGCCGGAGGCCGGACAGGGGACACTGAAGCTTTCTTT. It yields the protein CAGGRTGDTEAFF.

The chain recombines TRBV9 with TRBJ1-4; D possibly corresponds to TRBD1 (6 bases). CDR1 and CDR2 (germline): SGDLS, YYNGEE. The CDR3 contains 15 residues. The germline V and J ends were trimmed by 4 bases and 5 bases, with 15 bases remaining between them. Here the CDR3 DNA reads TGTGCCAGCAGCCCCAAGGGGGACACCAATGAAAAACTGTTTTTT. This encodes CASSPKGDTNEKLFF.

The chain is built from TRBV5-5 and TRBJ2-5; 7 bases agree with TRBD2. With V trimmed by 2 bases and J by 1 base, 8 bases remained unmatched. This CDR3 is 16 amino acids long. Germline CDR1 is SGHKS and CDR2 is YYEKEE (reference sequence). CDR3 amino acids: CASSFVSGRLQETQYF. Here the CDR3 DNA reads TGTGCCAGCAGCTTTGTTAGCGGGCGGCTCCAAGAGACCCAGTACTTC.

The chain joins TRBV14 to TRBJ2-1; either TRBD1 or TRBD2 may fit D (5 bases each). Trimming removed 0 bases at V and 7 bases at J, with 7 bases between. Germline V lookup: CDR1 SGHDN, CDR2 FVKESK. The length of the CDR3 is 13 residues. The CDR3 loop reads CASSQDRENEQFF. The CDR3 coding sequence is TGTGCCAGCAGCCAAGACAGGGAGAATGAGCAGTTCTTC.

The rearrangement uses TRBV6-6 and TRBJ1-1; no clear D gene. Trimming removed 6 bases from V and 1 base from J, with 12 bases in between. Germline V gives CDR1 MNHNY, CDR2 SVGAGI (reference sequence). The CDR3 runs 14 residues. Here the CDR3 reads CASSRDGKNTEAFF. The CDR3, as DNA: TGTGCCAGCAGCCGAGACGGAAAGAACACTGAAGCTTTCTTT.

The V call is TRBV29-1, the J call TRBJ2-5; the D gene is possibly TRBD2 (5 bases). TRBJ2-7 explains the end of the DNA better; the J call may be wrong. CDR1 is SQVTM, CDR2 ANQGSEA, per germline. The CDR3 consists of 13 residues. The CDR3 DNA reads as TGCAGCGCCGGAGAGGGCTCGGGGTACGAGCAGTACTTC. It encodes CSAGEGSGYEQYF.

This clone was seen more than once but under ten times. The rearrangement joins TRBV30 to TRBJ2-7; 10 bases fit TRBD1. The CDR3 contains 14 residues. V lost 0 bases, J lost 3 bases, and 2 bases stayed unmatched. Germline V gives CDR1 GTSNPN, CDR2 SVGIG (reference sequence). The CDR3 is CAWSVDRGVYEQYF. Here the CDR3 DNA reads TGTGCCTGGAGTGTGGACAGGGGGGTCTACGAGCAGTACTTC.

Only a few counts were recorded for this clone. The chain employs TRBV21-1 and TRBJ2-7; whether TRBD2, the table's D call, matches the DNA was not checked. TRBV21-1 is designated a pseudogene. The length of the CDR3 is 22 residues. In nucleotides, the CDR3 is TGTGCCAGCCCTTTCCTAGCGGGGAGGTCACACAAAACCCTTAATAAAACCTACGAGCAGTACTTC. Its protein is CASPFLAGRSHKTLNKTYEQYF.

This clone was seen only a few times. V is TRBV4-3 and J is TRBJ2-5; D might be TRBD1 (5 bases). Germline CDR1 and CDR2: LGHNA and YSLEER. This CDR3 comprises 14 residues. V lost 5 bases and J lost 1, with 11 bases in between. As DNA, the CDR3 is TGCGCCAGCAGCATAACAGGATCCCAAGAGACCCAGTACTTC. Amino acids: CASSITGSQETQYF.

This chain joins TRBV4-1 and TRBJ2-1; perhaps D is TRBD1 or TRBD2 (5 bases each). Trimming cost V 4 bases and J 8 bases, with 12 bases left between them. The germline V gene has CDR1 MGHRA and CDR2 YSYEKL. The CDR3 length is 13 residues. Here the CDR3 reads CASSPGPTYEQFF. For the CDR3, the DNA is TGCGCCAGCAGCCCGGGACCGACCTATGAGCAGTTCTTC.

In its sample, this clone was seen a few times. V and J are TRBV7-9 and TRBJ2-5; 7 positions agree with TRBD2. The CDR3 extends over 16 amino acids. V gave up 3 bases and J gave up 0 bases; unmatched junction bases: 7. The V gene's germline CDR1 is SEHNR and CDR2 FQNEAQ (reference sequence). Here the CDR3 reads CASSFGGTPYQETQYF. The CDR3 bases are TGTGCCAGCAGCTTCGGGGGGACTCCCTACCAAGAGACCCAGTACTTC.

The rearrangement links TRBV4-2 to TRBJ2-2; 8 bases align to TRBD2. The V segment lost 0 bases and the J segment 7 bases; nucleotides outside the gene matches: 10. CDR3 length equals 17 residues. Germline loops: CDR1 LGHNA, CDR2 YNFKEQ. Written as DNA, the CDR3 is TGTGCCAGCAGCCAAGATAGAAGGAGCGGGAGTCGCGGGGAGCTGTTTTTT. Translated, it gives CASSQDRRSGSRGELFF.

The rearrangement uses TRBV9 and TRBJ2-7; the D gene is possibly TRBD1 (6 bases). Germline CDR1 and CDR2: SGDLS and YYNGEE. V was shortened by 0 bases and J by 3 bases, with 10 bases between the two germline ends. The CDR3 length is 14 residues. This CDR3 reads CASSVGGPDYEQYF. CDR3 bases: TGTGCCAGCAGCGTAGGGGGGCCGGACTACGAGCAGTACTTC.

Remarks on this clone: The sample holds other DNA sequences that translate to the same CDR3. This chain links TRBV11-2 with TRBJ2-3; D not resolved. Germline V gives CDR1 SGHAT, CDR2 FQNNGV. The germline V and J ends were trimmed by 1 base and 0 bases, with 5 bases remaining between them. The CDR3 has 14 residues. The CDR3 DNA follows: TGTGCCAGCAGCTTAGGCCAGAGCACAGATACGCAGTATTTT. This sequence encodes CASSLGQSTDTQYF. Complete variable domain (other parts from reference TRBV11-2 and TRBJ2-3): EAGVAQSPRYKIIEKRQSVAFWCNPISGHATLYWYQQILGQGPKLLIQFQNNGVVDDSQLPKDRFSAERLKGVDSTLKIQPAKLEDSAVYLCASSLGQSTDTQYFGPGTRLTVL.

This clone has a count of ten or more. The gene calls are TRBV28 and TRBJ1-2, with TRBD1 identical over 7 bases. This CDR3 has 13 amino acids. The germline gives CDR1 MDHEN, CDR2 SYDVKM. The V gene end was trimmed by 5 bases and the J gene end by 8 bases; junction bases not matched to a gene: 8. The CDR3 DNA reads as TGTGCCAGCAGTGAAAACAGGGGACTCGGCTACACCTTC. Translating gives CASSENRGLGYTF.

The sample holds one count of this clone. This chain uses TRBV6-5 with TRBJ2-2, with D uncertain. CDR3 length: 12 amino acids. V lost 6 bases to trimming and J lost 6 bases, with 8 bases between them. CDR1 is MNHEY, CDR2 SVGAGI, per germline. The CDR3 DNA follows: TGTGCCAGCAGCCGTAGGGCCGGGGAGCTGTTTTTT. Translating gives CASSRRAGELFF.

This clone was seen a few times. CDR3: CAWSVYGQGGQPQHF. The CDR3 DNA reads as TGTGCCTGGAGTGTATATGGACAGGGAGGACAGCCCCAGCATTTT. V gene TRBV30 combines with J gene TRBJ1-5; TRBD1 aligns across 8 bases. After removal of 0 bases from V and 7 bases from J, the junction contained 8 bases not matched to a gene. Germline CDR1 GTSNPN, CDR2 SVGIG (reference sequence). CDR3 length: 15 amino acids.

This clone has a count of ten or more. The chain uses TRBV27 and TRBJ2-5, with 7 bases identical to TRBD2. The CDR3 length is 13 residues. V lost 3 bases to trimming and J lost 5 bases; unmatched junction nucleotides: 3. Germline V gene lookup returns CDR1 MNHEY and CDR2 SMNVEV (reference sequence). The CDR3 sequence: CASSFSGQETQYF. For the CDR3, the DNA is TGTGCCAGCAGTTTTAGCGGGCAGGAGACCCAGTACTTC.

This clone appeared once. This chain joins TRBV30 and TRBJ2-3; D is perhaps TRBD1 or TRBD2 (5 bases each). CDR3 size: 12 residues. Trimming stripped 7 bases from V and 4 bases from J, with 12 bases between. Looked up from germline, CDR1 is GTSNPN and CDR2 is SVGIG (reference sequence). The CDR3 reads CALGRTADTQYF. CDR3 DNA sequence: TGTGCCTTGGGACGTACAGCAGATACGCAGTATTTT.

At least ten counts were recorded for this clone. This CDR3 is CASSVVRYGYTF. CDR3 nucleotide sequence: TGTGCCAGCAGCGTAGTTAGGTATGGCTACACCTTC. The genes are TRBV9 and TRBJ1-2; D not resolved. From germline, CDR1 is SGDLS and CDR2 YYNGEE. The CDR3 has 12 amino acids. V lost 0 bases, J lost 5 bases, and 5 bases lay in between.

The chain combines TRBV6-4 with TRBJ2-5; maybe TRBD2 (5 bases). This CDR3 comprises 13 residues. V lost 4 bases, J lost 5 bases, and 11 bases lay in between. Germline V CDR1 and CDR2: MRHNA, SNTAGT. For the CDR3, the DNA is TGTGCCAGCAGTGCTAGCCCCTGGGAGACCCAGTACTTC. It encodes CASSASPWETQYF.

The V call is TRBV30, the J call TRBJ2-7, with no clear D. This CDR3 contains 11 residues. CDR1 GTSNPN and CDR2 SVGIG come from the germline V gene (reference sequence). Trimming stripped 3 bases from V and 4 bases from J, with 7 bases between. In DNA, the CDR3 is TGTGCCTGGAGCTTCTTTTACGAGCAGTACTTC. Amino acids: CAWSFFYEQYF.

This clone was recorded a few times. A junction boundary mismatches the germline segment, possibly from a read error. The rearrangement joins TRBV5-4 to TRBJ2-3; D is perhaps TRBD1 (5 bases). From germline, CDR1 is SGHNT and CDR2 YYREEE (reference sequence). The CDR3 spans 13 residues. The CDR3 sequence is CASRPRGTDTQYF. Written as DNA, the CDR3 is TGCGCCAGCAGACCCAGGGGCACAGATACGCAGTATTTT.

The chain uses TRBV30 and TRBJ1-5; TRBD1 matches at 12 bases. The CDR3 is made up of 16 amino acids. V gave up 3 bases and J gave up 3 bases; unmatched junction bases: 6. Germline CDR1 GTSNPN, CDR2 SVGIG (reference sequence). The CDR3 DNA reads TGTGCCTGGAGCCGGGGACAGGGGGCGTTCAATCAGCCCCAGCATTTT. Protein: CAWSRGQGAFNQPQHF.

The V call is TRBV5-4, the J call TRBJ1-2; 8 positions agree with TRBD1. The CDR3 has 14 amino acids. Unmatched junction bases numbered 4, after V lost 4 bases and J lost 2 bases. Germline-derived CDR1 and CDR2 are SGHNT and YYREEE (reference sequence). As DNA, the CDR3 is TGTGCCAGCAGCCCCGACAGGGGAAACTATGGCTACACCTTC. It specifies CASSPDRGNYGYTF.

A few counts support this clone. The V and J genes are TRBV5-4 and TRBJ2-3; TRBD2 agrees at 9 bases. Looked up from germline, CDR1 is SGHNT and CDR2 is YYREEE (reference sequence). CDR3 size: 16 residues. The V gene end was trimmed by 1 base and the J gene end by 4 bases; junction bases not matched to a gene: 7. CDR3 residues: CASSLTGTSPSDTQYF. The CDR3 DNA follows: TGTGCCAGCAGCTTGACCGGGACTAGCCCTTCAGATACGCAGTATTTT.

In this sample, this clone turned up a few times. V and J are TRBV7-6 and TRBJ2-2; 10 bases are a match to TRBD1. Germline V lookup: CDR1 SGHVS, CDR2 FNYEAQ. After removal of 5 bases from V and 5 bases from J, the junction contained 5 bases not matched to a gene. The CDR3 is 15 amino acids. In nucleotides, the CDR3 is TGTGCCAGCAGCAGACAGGGGGCGGGGACCGGGGAGCTGTTTTTT. Protein: CASSRQGAGTGELFF.

The J gene is TRBJ2-5, the V gene TRBV5-1, with a tentative D call TRBD2 (5 bases). CDR1 is SGHRS and CDR2 is YFSETQ in the germline V gene. The length of the CDR3 is 16 residues. V shed 0 bases and J shed 4 bases, with 16 bases lying between them. CDR3 DNA: TGCGCCAGCAGCTTGGAGGTCGTCACTGGAGGAGAGACCCAGTACTTC. It yields the protein CASSLEVVTGGETQYF.